Included here is one TCR beta chain sequence, with context. A read error may account for a junction end that differs from germline. The CDR3 contains 18 residues. Germline V gene lookup returns CDR1 SGHRS and CDR2 YFSETQ. MiXCR, run by TCRdb on the RT-PCR reads, gives a single entry per CDR3 protein. This sample has around 700,000 distinct CDR3 sequences, with about 14% found just once. The source of this sequence is a female donor in good health, serving as a healthy control. The chain recombines TRBV5-1 with TRBJ2-7, with TRBD2 matching 11 bases. What was sequenced was memory CD4+ T cells from blood. CDR3 amino acids: CANSLGAHSGRGSYEQYF. The CDR3 DNA is TGCGCCAACAGCTTGGGAGCTCATAGCGGGAGGGGTTCCTACGAGCAGTACTTC.